This T cell receptor beta chain emerged from a study of spatial heterogeneity in lung cancer. Time point given: blood at routine non-recurrence follow-up after resection. From tumor, nontumor lung or frozen PBMC, whole RNA was taken unsorted for sequencing. This CDR3 has 13 amino acids. Germline lookup yields CDR1 SGHTA and CDR2 FQGTGA. Trimming removed 5 bases at V and 8 bases at J, with 15 bases between. One entry per CDR3 protein, called by TCRdb with MiXCR from the 5' RACE reads. The sample comprises around 120,000 distinct CDR3 sequences, 12% of which are singletons, and around 16% rests with the top ten. In its sample, this clonotype was seen many times.

The V gene is TRBV7-3, the J gene TRBJ1-1; perhaps TRBD1 as D (6 bases). The material was PBMCs, obtained at follow-up. The clonotype originates from a male donor with early-stage non-small cell lung cancer. For the CDR3, the DNA is TGTGCCAGCAGCCCGCAGGGGTCGGGCGAAGCTTTCTTT. Translating gives CASSPQGSGEAFF. Filled out from reference TRBV7-3 and TRBJ1-1, the complete variable domain reads GAGVSQTPSNKVTEKGKYVELRCDPISGHTALYWYRQSLGQGPEFLIYFQGTGAADDSGLPNDRFFAVRPEGSVSTLKIQRTERGDSAVYLCASSPQGSGEAFFGQGTRLTVV.